The 24 T cell receptor beta chains reported below all come from one sample, sequenced in a study of T cells in Graves' hyperthyroidism and ophthalmopathy. Amplified TCR beta CDR3 regions derived from RNA transcripts. First-round RT-PCR targeting the TCR CDR3 was performed with the HTBI primer set. TCRdb re-called the multiplex PCR reads through MiXCR, storing one row per CDR3 protein. The sample has about 400,000 distinct CDR3 sequences; under 15% are singletons. Specimen: blood. These receptors were taken from a woman aged 30 to 39 with Graves' hyperthyroidism.

The table lists this clonotype with a few counts. The rearrangement joins TRBV6-1 to TRBJ2-3; D gene ambiguous. Per the germline V gene, CDR1 is MNHNS and CDR2 is SASEGT. With 5 bases removed from V and 6 bases from J, the gap between germline ends came to 6 bases. The CDR3 spans 11 residues. CDR3 coding DNA: TGTGCCAGCAGTCAACTTGATACGCAGTATTTT. It specifies CASSQLDTQYF.

This chain uses TRBV4-1 with TRBJ2-2; D unresolved. Germline V gives CDR1 MGHRA, CDR2 YSYEKL. V was cut by 0 bases and J by 6 bases, with 14 bases left in between. This CDR3 has 16 residues. The CDR3 loop is CASSQDQLPAAGELFF. CDR3 nucleotides: TGCGCCAGCAGCCAAGATCAATTGCCGGCCGCCGGGGAGCTGTTTTTT.

The chain has TRBV6-5 and TRBJ1-4; D is unclear. In germline, CDR1 is MNHEY, CDR2 SVGAGI. CDR3 size: 15 residues. The V end lost 0 bases, the J end lost 5 bases, and 10 bases lay between the germline ends. The CDR3 is CASSYSGQPNEKLFF. The CDR3 DNA sequence: TGTGCCAGCAGTTACTCGGGCCAGCCCAATGAAAAACTGTTTTTT.

This clonotype was recorded a few times. J is TRBJ1-5 and V is TRBV3-1; no firm D call. The CDR3 consists of 12 residues. Trimming took 0 bases from V and 6 from J, leaving 3 bases between them. In germline, CDR1 is LGHDT, CDR2 YNNKEL (reference sequence). The CDR3 DNA sequence: TGTGCCAGCAGCCAAGACGGTCAGCCCCAGCATTTT. Protein product: CASSQDGQPQHF.

As regards this clonotype: Without the conserved terminal phenylalanine or tryptophan, this CDR3 likely stems from a read error. The chain employs TRBV30 and TRBJ1-5; D not resolved. The ends were cut back, 3 bases at V and 0 bases at J, with 6 bases in the middle. Germline V CDR1 and CDR2: GTSNPN, SVGIG (reference sequence). CDR3 length: 13 amino acids. The CDR3 coding sequence is TGTGCCTGGAGCGGGAATAGCAATCAGCCCCAGCATTCT. Encoded protein: CAWSGNSNQPQHS.

The table lists this clonotype with a few counts. The CDR3 DNA sequence: TGTGCCAGCAGGAATGGACAGGGAGACTACAATGAGCAGTTCTTC. Protein: CASRNGQGDYNEQFF. The chain is built from TRBV7-2 and TRBJ2-1; 8 bases agree with TRBD1. Germline CDR1 is SGHTA and CDR2 is FQGNSA. This CDR3 has 15 residues. After removal of 6 bases from V and 3 bases from J, the junction contained 7 bases not matched to a gene.

CDR3: CASREGGPYNEQFF. The CDR3 DNA reads as TGTGCCAGCAGGGAAGGAGGACCCTACAATGAGCAGTTCTTC. V usage is TRBV13 and J usage is TRBJ2-1, with D possibly TRBD2 on 5 matching bases. Germline lookup yields CDR1 PRHDT and CDR2 FYEKMQ (reference sequence). The CDR3 loop spans 14 amino acids. V was shortened by 6 bases and J by 2 bases, with 11 bases between the two germline ends.

The rearrangement joins TRBV9 to TRBJ2-5, with 9 positions matching TRBD1. This CDR3 has 15 residues. Germline CDR1 and CDR2: SGDLS and YYNGEE. J lost 4 bases, V lost 3 bases, and 7 bases had no gene match. CDR3 bases: TGTGCCAGCAGCGGCCGAGGGGACAGGGTAGAGACCCAGTACTTC. Translating gives CASSGRGDRVETQYF.

This clonotype has just a few counts. The rearrangement links TRBV12-3 or TRBV12-4 to TRBJ1-2; a possible D gene is TRBD1 (6 bases). CDR3 size: 13 residues. The V end was cut by 1 base, the J end by 13 bases, with 16 bases between. The CDR3 nucleotides are TGTGCCAGCAGTTTAGGGGCCAGGGGTGGGATCACCTTC. Protein product: CASSLGARGGITF.

The chain uses TRBV28 and TRBJ1-3, with 8 positions matching TRBD1. From germline, CDR1 is MDHEN and CDR2 SYDVKM. The CDR3 is made up of 16 amino acids. The ends lost 2 bases at V and 3 bases at J; junction bases unmatched: 6. CDR3 DNA sequence: TGTGCCAGCAGTTTAACAGGGGGATACAGTGGAAACACCATATATTTT. Translating it yields CASSLTGGYSGNTIYF. Based on the CDR3 plus reference TRBV28 and TRBJ1-3, the full variable domain is DVKVTQSSRYLVKRTGEKVFLECVQDMDHENMFWYRQDPGLGLRLIYFSYDVKMKEKGDIPEGYSVSREKKERFSLILESASTNQTSMYLCASSLTGGYSGNTIYFGEGSWLTVV.

This clonotype was counted at least ten times. J is TRBJ2-4 and V is TRBV3-1; TRBD1 matches 11 bases. J gave up 9 bases and V 3 bases, and 7 bases lay outside the gene matches. This CDR3 has 15 amino acids. From germline, CDR1 is LGHDT and CDR2 YNNKEL (reference sequence). The CDR3 bases are TGTGCCAGCAGCCACCACCCCGGGACAGGGGGCATTCAGTACTTC. Translation gives CASSHHPGTGGIQYF.

J is TRBJ1-1 and V is TRBV4-1, with 7 bases lining up with TRBD1. The length of the CDR3 is 15 residues. The germline gives CDR1 MGHRA, CDR2 YSYEKL. The V and J ends lost 0 bases and 1 base, in that order; junction bases with no gene match: 2. The CDR3 spells CASSQDRDRNTEAFF. In DNA form, the CDR3 reads TGCGCCAGCAGCCAAGACCGGGACAGGAACACTGAAGCTTTCTTT.

This clonotype was seen repeatedly, ten times or more. This rearrangement joins TRBV7-2 to TRBJ1-5, with 9 bases lining up with TRBD1. This CDR3 has 15 amino acids. Losses at the gene ends were 3 bases for V and 8 bases for J; bases not matched to a gene: 8. Germline V gene sequence: CDR1 SGHTA, CDR2 FQGNSA. The CDR3 spells CASSFGGQGVEPQHF. For the CDR3, the DNA is TGTGCCAGCAGCTTCGGGGGACAGGGTGTGGAGCCCCAGCATTTT.

About this clonotype itself: This may be a read error, as it is one base from a much larger clone. This sequence joins TRBV12-3 or TRBV12-4 and TRBJ1-5; TRBD1 agrees at 7 bases. The CDR3 contains 14 residues. Trimming cost V 6 bases and J 9 bases; bases outside gene matches: 11. This CDR3 reads CASRQTGDSRPQHF. The CDR3 DNA reads TGTGCCAGCAGACAAACAGGGGACTCTCGGCCCCAGCATTTT.

This clonotype has only a few counts. This chain uses TRBV6-1 with TRBJ1-1; 11 bases match TRBD1. Germline V gives CDR1 MNHNS, CDR2 SASEGT. V dropped 5 bases and J dropped 5; count of bases not matched to a gene: 7. The length of the CDR3 is 15 residues. DNA of the CDR3: TGTGCCAGCAGTCCGGACAGGGGGCTTGGTACTGAAGCTTTCTTT. Translated: CASSPDRGLGTEAFF.

In its sample, this clonotype was seen many times. The chain joins TRBV20-1 to TRBJ2-5, with D perhaps matching TRBD2 (6 bases). Trimming shortened V by 6 bases and J by 5 bases, and 22 bases separated the two germline ends. Germline CDR1 is DFQATT and CDR2 is SNEGSKA (reference sequence). The CDR3 runs 15 residues. The CDR3 here is CSAQEAGNVWETQYF. In DNA, the CDR3 is TGCAGTGCGCAAGAGGCGGGGAACGTCTGGGAGACCCAGTACTTC.

The CDR3 DNA reads TGCAGTGCTAGACCGGCGGGAGGGGGGGATACGCAGTATTTT. Its translation: CSARPAGGGDTQYF. The chain has TRBV20-1 and TRBJ2-3; 9 bases agree with TRBD2. This CDR3 spans 14 amino acids. CDR1 is DFQATT, CDR2 SNEGSKA, per germline (reference sequence). V was pared by 2 bases and J by 6 bases, with 6 bases of the junction left unmatched.

This clonotype was counted only a few times. V gene TRBV14 combines with J gene TRBJ2-7, with 11 nucleotides matching TRBD2. The CDR3 consists of 19 residues. CDR1 and CDR2 (germline): SGHDN, FVKESK. The ends lost 0 bases at V and 0 bases at J; junction bases unmatched: 10. CDR3 in amino acids: CASSQEFRTSGWSSYEQYF. CDR3 bases: TGTGCCAGCAGCCAAGAATTCCGGACTAGCGGGTGGAGCTCCTACGAGCAGTACTTC.

This sequence joins TRBV14 and TRBJ1-3; D is undetermined. The CDR3 sequence is 12 residues long. With 3 bases removed from V and 5 bases from J, the gap between germline ends came to 5 bases. Germline V lookup: CDR1 SGHDN, CDR2 FVKESK. The DNA of the CDR3 is TGTGCCAGCAGCCAGGACCGAAACACCATATATTTT. Amino acid sequence: CASSQDRNTIYF.

In its sample, this clonotype was seen a few times. The chain has TRBV7-2 and TRBJ2-7; the D is unclear. The CDR3 is 14 residues long. The germline gives CDR1 SGHTA, CDR2 FQGNSA. V was trimmed by 4 bases and J by 2 bases, leaving 12 bases between them. The CDR3 coding sequence is TGTGCCAGCAGCTGGTACATCGGAACCTACGAGCAGTACTTC. Its protein product is CASSWYIGTYEQYF.

The gene calls are TRBV4-1 and TRBJ1-4; perhaps TRBD1 as D (6 bases). Deletions cut 4 bases from V and 9 bases from J, with 18 bases between. Germline V gene sequence: CDR1 MGHRA, CDR2 YSYEKL. The length of the CDR3 is 15 residues. This CDR3 reads CASSLSGTPGKKLFF. The CDR3 DNA is TGCGCCAGCAGCCTTTCCGGGACACCCGGGAAAAAACTGTTTTTT.

This clonotype came up many times. The chain is built from TRBV20-1 and TRBJ2-3; tentative D call: TRBD2 (6 bases). The V end lost 3 bases, the J end lost 0 bases, and 13 bases lay between the germline ends. CDR3 length: 15 residues. CDR1 is DFQATT and CDR2 is SNEGSKA in the germline V gene (reference sequence). CDR3 residues: CSASSSGTSTDTQYF. CDR3 DNA: TGCAGTGCTAGCTCCTCCGGGACTAGCACAGATACGCAGTATTTT.

This clonotype was picked up a small number of times. The chain is built from TRBV7-2 and TRBJ2-2, with 7 bases aligning to TRBD2. Unmatched junction bases numbered 4, after V lost 5 bases and J lost 1 base. This CDR3 has 15 residues. The V gene's germline CDR1 is SGHTA and CDR2 FQGNSA. CDR3 sequence: CASSTGLVNTGELFF. DNA of the CDR3: TGTGCCAGCAGCACCGGACTAGTGAACACCGGGGAGCTGTTTTTT. The full variable domain, rest sourced from reference TRBV7-2 and TRBJ2-2, is GAGVSQSPSNKVTEKGKDVELRCDPISGHTALYWYRQSLGQGLEFLIYFQGNSAPDKSGLPSDRFSAERTGGSVSTLTIQRTQQEDSAVYLCASSTGLVNTGELFFGEGSRLTVL.

This clonotype was detected ten times or more. V is TRBV24-1 and J is TRBJ2-1, with D perhaps TRBD1 (5 bases). The CDR3 runs 13 residues. Germline CDR1 reads KGHDR; CDR2 reads SFDVKD. V dropped 3 bases and J dropped 6 bases, with 8 bases sitting between them. CDR3 amino acids: CATSDGRVNEQFF. The CDR3, as DNA: TGTGCCACCAGTGATGGCAGGGTCAATGAGCAGTTCTTC.